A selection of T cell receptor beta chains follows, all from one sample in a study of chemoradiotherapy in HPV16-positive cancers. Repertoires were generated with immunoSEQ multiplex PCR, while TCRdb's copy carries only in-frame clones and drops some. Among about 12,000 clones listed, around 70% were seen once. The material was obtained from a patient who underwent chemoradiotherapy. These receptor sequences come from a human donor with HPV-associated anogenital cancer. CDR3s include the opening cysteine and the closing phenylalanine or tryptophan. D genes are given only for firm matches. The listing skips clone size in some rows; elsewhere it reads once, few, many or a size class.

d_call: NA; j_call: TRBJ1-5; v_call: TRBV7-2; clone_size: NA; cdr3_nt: TGTGCCAGCAGCTTAAGGGGAATGGGTTCCAATCAGCCCCAGCATTTT; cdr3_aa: CASSLRGMGSNQPQHF
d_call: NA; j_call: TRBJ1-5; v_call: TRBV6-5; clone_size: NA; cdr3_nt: TGTGCCAGCAGTTATAACGGGTTTGGAAATCAGCCCCAGCATTTT; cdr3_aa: CASSYNGFGNQPQHF
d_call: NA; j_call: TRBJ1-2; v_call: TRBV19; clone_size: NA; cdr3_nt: TGTGCCAGTAGTATCCCGGGGAGGGCCTTCTATGGCTACACCTTC; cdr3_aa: CASSIPGRAFYGYTF
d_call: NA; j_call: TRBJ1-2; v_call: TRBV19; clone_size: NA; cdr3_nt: TGTGCCAGTAGGACGGATAGGACATCCTTCAACTATGGCTACACCTTC; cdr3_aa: CASRTDRTSFNYGYTF
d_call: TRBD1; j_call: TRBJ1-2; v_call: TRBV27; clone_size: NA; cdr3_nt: TGTGCCAGCAGTTCACAGGGGAGGGGTAGGTCTGGCTACACCTTC; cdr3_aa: CASSSQGRGRSGYTF
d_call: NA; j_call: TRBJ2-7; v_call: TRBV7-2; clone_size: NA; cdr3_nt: TGTGCCAGCAGCTTAACCCCGGGAGATGTTACCTACGAGCAGTACTTC; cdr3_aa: CASSLTPGDVTYEQYF
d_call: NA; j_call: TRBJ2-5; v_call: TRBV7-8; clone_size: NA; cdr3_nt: TGTGCCAGCACCCCGACGGGGGTGAAAGAGACCCAGTACTTC; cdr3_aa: CASTPTGVKETQYF
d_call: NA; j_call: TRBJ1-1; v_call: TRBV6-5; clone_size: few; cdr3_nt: TGTGCCAGCAGAAGAGGGATCACTGAAGCTTTCTTT; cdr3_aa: CASRRGITEAFF
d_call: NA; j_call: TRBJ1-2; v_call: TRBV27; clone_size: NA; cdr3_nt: TGTGCCAGCAGTCCCCAAACAGGGTACGGCTACACCTTC; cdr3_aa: CASSPQTGYGYTF
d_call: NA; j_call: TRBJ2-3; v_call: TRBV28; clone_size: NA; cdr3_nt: TGTGCCAGCAGAACCCCCGCAGATACGCAGTATTTT; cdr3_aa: CASRTPADTQYF
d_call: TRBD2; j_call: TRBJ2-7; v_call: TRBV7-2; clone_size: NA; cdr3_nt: TGTGCCAGCAGCTCGACTAGCGGGCCGTACGAGCAGTACTTC; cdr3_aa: CASSSTSGPYEQYF
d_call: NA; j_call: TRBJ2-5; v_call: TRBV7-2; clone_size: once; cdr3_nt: TGTGCCAGCAGCCCGAAAGAGACCCAGTACTTC; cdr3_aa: CASSPKETQYF